Given below is one T cell receptor (beta chain) in context. The antigen remains unidentified. Libraries were prepared by immunoSEQ multiplex PCR; TCRdb keeps only in-frame clonotypes and omits some of them. Of 100,000 to 150,000 clones listed, about 96% are singletons. Germline V lookup: CDR1 SEHNR, CDR2 FQNEAQ (reference sequence). V was shortened by 3 bases and J by 6 bases, with 11 bases between the two germline ends. The CDR3 is made up of 13 amino acids. The sample comes from a study of cytomegalovirus exposure and HLA in healthy donors. Study-wide results and limits: Clusters of TCRs from the first cohort tended to co-occur in the 95 to 150 validation repertoires (as a later analysis found). The classifier was said to identify cytomegalovirus status with high specificity and sensitivity. Listed as cytomegalovirus-associated were 170 or so TCR beta chains.

The receptor's source is a man younger than 30 in good health and CMV-seronegative. The V call is TRBV7-9, the J call TRBJ1-2, with D perhaps TRBD1 (6 bases). Material for sequencing was PBMCs. CDR3 sequence (DNA): TGTGCCAGCAGCTTTAACAGGGCGGATGGCTACACCTTC. It is translated as CASSFNRADGYTF.